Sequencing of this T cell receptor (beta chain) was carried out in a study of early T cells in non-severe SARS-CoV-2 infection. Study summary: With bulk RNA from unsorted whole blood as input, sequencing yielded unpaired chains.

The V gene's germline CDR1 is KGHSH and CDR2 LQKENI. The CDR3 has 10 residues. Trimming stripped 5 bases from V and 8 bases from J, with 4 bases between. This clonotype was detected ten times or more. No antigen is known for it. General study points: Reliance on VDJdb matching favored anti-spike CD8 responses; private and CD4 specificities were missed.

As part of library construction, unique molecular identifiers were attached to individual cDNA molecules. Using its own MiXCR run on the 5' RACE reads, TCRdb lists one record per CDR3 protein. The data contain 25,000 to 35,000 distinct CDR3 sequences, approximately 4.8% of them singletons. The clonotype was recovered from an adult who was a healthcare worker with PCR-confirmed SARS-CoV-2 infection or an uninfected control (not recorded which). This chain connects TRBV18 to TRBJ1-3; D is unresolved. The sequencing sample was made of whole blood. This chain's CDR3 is CASSEDTIYF. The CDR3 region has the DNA TGTGCCAGCTCAGAGGACACCATATATTTT.